Following are 24 T cell receptor beta chains from one sample sequenced in a study of shared clonotypes between healthy human individuals. Here immunoSEQ multiplex PCR was the method, and the copy in TCRdb shows in-frame clones only, minus some. The data show about 480,000 clones, with about three quarters seen just once and 12% held by the top ten. The sequencing sample was made of PBMCs. The receptors come from a woman aged 40 to 49 in good health. Some clones in this sample may be carry-over from other donors' samples.

V is TRBV15 and J is TRBJ1-1; D is ambiguous. The CDR3 runs to 15 residues. The V gene lost 5 bases and the J gene lost 0 bases, with 13 bases spanning the gap. The germline gives CDR1 LNHNV, CDR2 YYDKDF (reference sequence). In DNA form, the CDR3 reads TGTGCCACCAGCGAACGCAGGACGATGAACACTGAAGCTTTCTTT. Protein product: CATSERRTMNTEAFF.

Note on this clone: The sample carries other DNA sequences with the same CDR3. The J gene is TRBJ2-5, the V gene TRBV11-2; tentatively, D is TRBD2 (5 bases). The CDR3 runs to 11 residues. Between the trimmed V and J ends, which lost 5 bases and 5 bases, there was a span of 6 bases. CDR1 and CDR2 (germline): SGHAT, FQNNGV. The CDR3: CASSPGETQYF. Written as DNA, the CDR3 is TGTGCCAGCAGCCCGGGGGAGACCCAGTACTTC.

The J gene is TRBJ1-1, the V gene TRBV5-1; D gene uncertain. V dropped 1 base and J dropped 0 bases, with 10 bases sitting between them. CDR1 and CDR2 (germline): SGHRS, YFSETQ. The CDR3 loop spans 15 amino acids. CDR3 protein: CASSLSNNMNTEAFF. The CDR3, as DNA: TGCGCCAGCAGCTTGTCGAATAATATGAACACTGAAGCTTTCTTT.

V is TRBV18 and J is TRBJ2-3; D perhaps matches TRBD2 (6 bases). Trimming cost V 3 bases and J 4 bases, with 20 bases left between them. Germline CDR1 reads KGHSH; CDR2 reads LQKENI. This CDR3 spans 17 amino acids. CDR3 amino acids: CASSPRPTRSMADTQYF. The CDR3 DNA is TGTGCCAGCTCACCCCGCCCGACTAGGTCAATGGCAGATACGCAGTATTTT. The full variable domain, with the rest looked up from reference TRBV18 and TRBJ2-3, is NAGVMQNPRHLVRRRGQEARLRCSPMKGHSHVYWYRQLPEEGLKFMVYLQKENIIDESGMPKERFSAEFPKEGPSILRIQQVVRGDSAAYFCASSPRPTRSMADTQYFGPGTRLTVL.

V gene TRBV5-1 combines with J gene TRBJ2-2; 10 nucleotides match TRBD1. The germline V gene has CDR1 SGHRS and CDR2 YFSETQ. V shed 0 bases and J 6 bases; nucleotides not matched to a gene: 8. The CDR3 loop spans 17 amino acids. DNA of the CDR3: TGCGCCAGCAGCTTGGACGGGACAGGGGTAGGATCCGGGGAGCTGTTTTTT. It is translated as CASSLDGTGVGSGELFF.

V usage is TRBV6-6 and J usage is TRBJ2-5, with TRBD1 as a possible D gene (6 bases). The DNA matches TRBJ2-7 better at its end, which makes the J call doubtful. Germline V gene data show CDR1 as MNHNY and CDR2 as SVGAGI (reference sequence). The CDR3 is 16 residues long. CDR3 nucleotide sequence: TGTGCCAGCAGTTACTCCGACAGGATTCCCTCCTACGAGCAGTACTTC. Protein sequence: CASSYSDRIPSYEQYF.

V is TRBV29-1 and J is TRBJ2-5; 9 positions match TRBD1. Germline CDR1 reads SQVTM; CDR2 reads ANQGSEA. The V gene end was trimmed by 7 bases and the J gene end by 5 bases; junction bases not matched to a gene: 8. This CDR3 is 13 amino acids long. This CDR3 reads CSARDRDRETQYF. In DNA, the CDR3 is TGCAGCGCACGGGACAGGGACCGGGAGACCCAGTACTTC.

The chain couples TRBV28 to TRBJ2-3; a possible D gene is TRBD2 (5 bases). Germline assignment: CDR1 MDHEN and CDR2 SYDVKM. Trimming took 6 bases from V and 4 from J, leaving 11 bases between them. The CDR3 is 13 residues long. In DNA, the CDR3 is TGTGCCAGCAGATTGGACTCATCAGATACGCAGTATTTT. Its translation: CASRLDSSDTQYF.

On this clone: The junction shows a germline mismatch at one end, possibly a read error. The identical CDR3 is also encoded by other nucleotide sequences in the sample. The chain carries TRBV7-9 and TRBJ2-3; no firm D call. CDR3 size: 15 residues. The germline V gene has CDR1 SEHNR and CDR2 FQNEAQ (reference sequence). CDR3 sequence (DNA): TGCGCCAGCAGCCAAGAGGCCATTCGCACAGATACGCAGTATTTT. Translation gives CASSQEAIRTDTQYF.

This clone has more than one count but fewer than ten. CDR3 residues: CASSGAGGANGELFF. The CDR3 DNA is TGCGCCAGCAGTGGCGCGGGAGGGGCGAACGGGGAGCTGTTTTTT. The gene calls are TRBV10-2 and TRBJ2-2, with 9 bases that match TRBD2. The CDR3 is made up of 15 amino acids. Germline V lookup: CDR1 WSHSY, CDR2 SAAADI. After removal of 4 bases from V and 7 bases from J, the junction contained 7 bases not matched to a gene.

This clone was detected once. This chain connects TRBV7-3 to TRBJ2-7; TRBD1 is a possible D gene (5 bases). Germline CDR1 and CDR2: SGHTA and FQGTGA. The CDR3 spans 16 residues. Trimming took 2 bases from V and 2 from J, leaving 16 bases between them. The CDR3 coding sequence is TGTGCCAGCAGCTTAGGGGCTGGGGCGACTCCCTACGAGCAGTACTTC. It translates to CASSLGAGATPYEQYF.

This clone was seen more than once but under ten times. The genes are TRBV7-9 and TRBJ2-2; D is unresolved. From germline, CDR1 is SEHNR and CDR2 FQNEAQ (reference sequence). The CDR3 covers 11 residues. Trimming left V 5 bases short and J 8 bases short, with 6 bases between. CDR3 residues: CASSARGELFF. CDR3 in DNA: TGTGCCAGCAGCGCCAGGGGGGAGCTGTTTTTT.

In its sample, this clone was seen once. Given a much more abundant clone one base away, this may be a read error. Other DNA variants within this sample encode the same CDR3. The chain carries TRBV5-1 and TRBJ2-2; the D gene could be TRBD1 or TRBD2 (5 bases each). The germline V gene has CDR1 SGHRS and CDR2 YFSETQ. Trimming left V 2 bases short and J 1 base short, with 9 bases between. The CDR3 spans 15 residues. CDR3 protein: CASSFGAGNTGELFF. The DNA for the CDR3 is TGCGCCAGCAGCTTTGGGGCGGGGAACACCGGGGAGCTGTTTTTT.

The chain uses TRBV7-2 and TRBJ1-2; D perhaps matches TRBD1 (5 bases). CDR1 SGHTA and CDR2 FQGNSA come from the germline V gene. V was pared by 1 base and J by 4 bases, with 13 bases between. The length of the CDR3 is 15 residues. The CDR3 here is CASSLVTGGGYGYTF. For the CDR3, the DNA is TGTGCCAGCAGCTTAGTCACCGGGGGGGGCTATGGCTACACCTTC.

The chain couples TRBV15 to TRBJ2-1; maybe TRBD1 (7 bases). V was shortened by 3 bases and J by 0 bases, with 12 bases between the two germline ends. This CDR3 has 16 amino acids. Germline CDR1 and CDR2: LNHNV and YYDKDF (reference sequence). For the CDR3, the DNA is TGTGCCACCAGCAGTCAGGGGGGAACCTCCTACAATGAGCAGTTCTTC. This encodes CATSSQGGTSYNEQFF.

The chain combines TRBV25-1 with TRBJ1-4; 7 bases map to TRBD1. Germline loops: CDR1 MGHDK, CDR2 SYGVNS. The J segment lost 5 bases and the V segment lost 7 bases, leaving 7 bases of the junction unmatched. The CDR3 runs 14 residues. The CDR3 spells CASTRTGRNEKLFF. The CDR3 bases are TGTGCCAGCACCAGGACAGGAAGAAATGAAAAACTGTTTTTT.

This clone was counted a single time. The rearrangement joins TRBV7-9 to TRBJ2-2; D is ambiguous. Germline values: CDR1 SEHNR, CDR2 FQNEAQ (reference sequence). V was cut by 5 bases and J by 7 bases, with 11 bases left in between. The CDR3 contains 13 residues. CDR3 coding DNA: TGTGCCAGCAGCCCTGTTCTGTTCGGGGAGCTGTTTTTT. It specifies CASSPVLFGELFF. Full variable domain (outside the CDR3, taken from reference TRBV7-9 and TRBJ2-2): DTGVSQNPRHKITKRGQNVTFRCDPISEHNRLYWYRQTLGQGPEFLTYFQNEAQLEKSRLLSDRFSAERPKGSFSTLEIQRTEQGDSAMYLCASSPVLFGELFFGEGSRLTVL.

This sequence joins TRBV11-3 and TRBJ2-2; no reliable D call. Germline assignment: CDR1 SGHNT and CDR2 YENEEA. V was cut by 6 bases and J by 4 bases, with 9 bases left in between. The CDR3 loop spans 13 amino acids. The CDR3 nucleotides are TGTGCCAGCAGACTAAGGTCCACCGGGGAGCTGTTTTTT. The encoded protein is CASRLRSTGELFF.

The chain carries TRBV6-5 and TRBJ1-1; D gene ambiguous. This CDR3 contains 15 residues. From germline, CDR1 is MNHEY and CDR2 SVGAGI. V was trimmed by 0 bases and J by 1 base, leaving 9 bases between them. Here the CDR3 reads CASSYSRWGNTEAFF. DNA for the CDR3: TGTGCCAGCAGTTACTCGAGATGGGGGAACACTGAAGCTTTCTTT.

This chain joins TRBV7-9 and TRBJ2-7, with TRBD1 as a possible D gene (5 bases). CDR1 is SEHNR, CDR2 FQNEAQ, per germline (reference sequence). The CDR3 consists of 12 residues. The V end was cut by 2 bases, the J end by 5 bases, with 7 bases between. The CDR3 sequence is CASSLPGNEQYF. The CDR3 bases are TGTGCCAGCAGCTTACCAGGGAACGAGCAGTACTTC.

This chain links TRBV7-9 with TRBJ2-2, with TRBD2 as a possible D gene (6 bases). Germline assignment: CDR1 SEHNR and CDR2 FQNEAQ (reference sequence). With 5 bases removed from V and 2 bases from J, the gap between germline ends came to 12 bases. CDR3 length equals 15 residues. CDR3 coding DNA: TGTGCCAGCAGCGTTAGGGACTTCAACACCGGGGAGCTGTTTTTT. Translation: CASSVRDFNTGELFF.

J is TRBJ2-1 and V is TRBV15, with D perhaps TRBD2 (6 bases). The CDR3 is made up of 16 amino acids. Germline-derived CDR1 and CDR2 are LNHNV and YYDKDF (reference sequence). Trimming pared 1 base from V and 0 bases from J, leaving 10 bases between. CDR3 bases: TGTGCCACCAGCAGAGGGGGGGTGGACTCCTACAATGAGCAGTTCTTC. It translates to CATSRGGVDSYNEQFF.

The rearrangement uses TRBV28 and TRBJ1-5, with TRBD1 as a possible D gene (6 bases). This CDR3 spans 14 amino acids. CDR1 is MDHEN, CDR2 SYDVKM, per germline. V shed 5 bases and J shed 3 bases, with 11 bases lying between them. The CDR3 nucleotides read TGTGCCAGCAGTCCCCACAGGGCCAATCAGCCCCAGCATTTT. This encodes CASSPHRANQPQHF.

The V and J genes are TRBV2 and TRBJ1-1; D is perhaps TRBD1 (5 bases). Deletions cut 9 bases from V and 3 bases from J, with 8 bases between. Germline values: CDR1 SNHLY, CDR2 FYNNEI. The CDR3 has 11 amino acids. The CDR3: CASQGYTEAFF. The CDR3 nucleotides are TGTGCCAGTCAGGGTTACACTGAAGCTTTCTTT. Supplemented by reference TRBV2 and TRBJ1-1, the full variable domain reads EPEVTQTPSHQVTQMGQEVILRCVPISNHLYFYWYRQILGQKVEFLVSFYNNEISEKSEIFDDQFSVERPDGSNFTLKIRSTKLEDSAMYFCASQGYTEAFFGQGTRLTVV.